The rows below give T cell receptor beta chains drawn from one sample of a study of blood T cell repertoires in COVID-19. This table comes from immunoSEQ multiplex PCR, and its TCRdb copy is limited to in-frame clones, with some not included. The table records 150,000 to 200,000 clones, roughly 79% of them present only once. The source material was peripheral blood. Source of these receptors: a woman aged 40 to 50 with COVID-19, enrolled during active disease. CDR3s include the opening cysteine and the closing phenylalanine or tryptophan. D genes are given only for firm matches. For some rows the clone size is stated as once, few or many, or as a class when expanded; others skip it.

v_call	clone_size	j_call	d_call	cdr3_aa	cdr3_nt
TRBV2	-	TRBJ2-1	TRBD1	CASSTGGNEQFF	TGTGCCAGCAGCACAGGGGGGAATGAGCAGTTCTTC
TRBV7-2	-	TRBJ2-5	TRBD2	CASSLGAGTSLETQYF	TGTGCCAGCAGCTTAGGGGCAGGGACTAGCCTTGAGACCCAGTACTTC
TRBV29-1	-	TRBJ1-5	TRBD1	CSVGGQLDQPQHF	TGCAGCGTTGGGGGACAGCTAGATCAGCCCCAGCATTTT
TRBV11-2	-	TRBJ2-5	TRBD1	CASSPTGGSFETQYF	TGTGCCAGCAGCCCGACAGGGGGCTCCTTTGAGACCCAGTACTTC
TRBV19	-	TRBJ2-2	TRBD1	CASSRRTGAGTGELFF	TGTGCCAGTAGCCGTAGGACAGGGGCGGGCACCGGGGAGCTGTTTTTT
TRBV11-2	once	TRBJ1-2	-	CASSELRAAGYTF	TGTGCCAGCAGCGAATTGAGGGCTGCTGGCTACACCTTC
TRBV12-5	-	TRBJ2-5	-	CASGLGGPHETQYF	TGTGCTAGTGGTTTGGGGGGGCCCCATGAGACCCAGTACTTC
TRBV6-5	once	TRBJ2-7	-	CASTMYSSYEQYF	TGTGCCAGCACTATGTATAGCTCCTACGAGCAGTACTTC
TRBV29-1	-	TRBJ1-3	TRBD1	CSVETWDRDGNTIYF	TGCAGCGTTGAAACATGGGACAGGGATGGAAACACCATATATTTT
TRBV5-4	-	TRBJ2-3	-	CASSWGAGERYTQYF	TGTGCCAGCAGCTGGGGGGCGGGAGAGAGGTATACGCAGTATTTT
TRBV28	-	TRBJ1-5	TRBD1	CASSSLQGEGQPQHF	TGTGCCAGCAGTTCGTTACAGGGGGAAGGTCAGCCCCAGCATTTT
TRBV6-1	-	TRBJ2-7	-	CASRELVMRAGFNYEQYF	TGTGCCAGCAGAGAACTGGTAATGCGCGCAGGATTTAACTACGAGCAGTACTTC
TRBV11-2	once	TRBJ1-1	-	CASSLDYAGASTEAFF	TGTGCCAGCAGCTTAGATTATGCGGGCGCGTCCACTGAAGCTTTCTTT
TRBV3-1/TRBV3-2	-	TRBJ1-2	-	CASSQHRDNYGYTF	TGTGCCAGCAGCCAACATCGGGATAACTATGGCTACACCTTC
TRBV11-2	-	TRBJ2-1	-	CASSLRSGLEQFF	TGTGCCAGCAGCTTAAGATCGGGACTTGAGCAGTTCTTC
TRBV5-8	-	TRBJ2-1	TRBD1	CASSKAGTGTYNEQFF	TGTGCCAGCAGCAAAGCCGGGACAGGGACCTACAATGAGCAGTTCTTC
TRBV9	-	TRBJ1-4	TRBD1	CASSIGTVGEKLFF	TGTGCCAGCAGCATTGGGACAGTAGGTGAAAAACTGTTTTTT
TRBV6-2/TRBV6-3	-	TRBJ2-2	-	CASSYLGRRTGELFF	TGTGCCAGCAGCTATCTTGGGAGGAGGACCGGGGAGCTGTTTTTT
TRBV12-3/TRBV12-4	once	TRBJ2-5	TRBD1	CASSRTGQGAQYF	TGTGCCAGCAGTAGGACAGGGCAAGGGGCCCAGTACTTC
TRBV30	-	TRBJ2-7	TRBD2	CAWSVRLAGAYEQYF	TGTGCCTGGAGTGTACGGCTAGCGGGAGCCTACGAGCAGTACTTC
TRBV5-1	-	TRBJ1-2	-	CASSLGTGNYGYTF	TGCGCCAGCAGCTTAGGTACAGGGAACTATGGCTACACCTTC
TRBV5-1	-	TRBJ2-1	-	CASSSQGYEQFF	TGCGCCAGCAGCTCCCAGGGTTATGAGCAGTTCTTC
TRBV6-5	-	TRBJ2-3	TRBD2	CASSYLAGGKNTQYF	TGTGCCAGCAGTTACTTAGCGGGGGGCAAAAATACGCAGTATTTT
TRBV18	-	TRBJ1-2	TRBD1	CASLGQLVDGYTF	TGTGCCAGTCTGGGACAGCTGGTGGATGGCTACACCTTC
TRBV7-2	-	TRBJ2-3	-	CASSPGLSADTQYF	TGTGCCAGCAGCCCGGGACTCAGCGCAGATACGCAGTATTTT
TRBV27	-	TRBJ2-3	-	CASSSVNTDTQYF	TGTGCCAGCAGTTCGGTCAACACAGATACGCAGTATTTT
TRBV4-1	many	TRBJ1-2	-	CASQGFGNYGYTF	TGCGCCAGCCAGGGTTTTGGGAACTATGGCTACACCTTC
TRBV10-1	-	TRBJ2-2	-	CASSEARLTGGTGELFF	TGCGCCAGCAGTGAGGCCAGACTAACCGGGGGCACCGGGGAGCTGTTTTTT
TRBV7-3	-	TRBJ2-5	-	CASSAGLRRETQYF	TGTGCCAGCAGCGCCGGACTGCGTCGGGAGACCCAGTACTTC